Presented here are 24 T cell receptor beta chains from one specimen sequenced in a study of precursors of human CD4 cytotoxic T cells. TCRdb used MiXCR to reprocess the reads, holding one entry per CDR3 protein. Among 500 or so distinct CDR3 sequences, about 12% were seen once, and the ten largest hold approximately 12%. Bulk UMI-based sequencing covered sorted CD4+ central memory, effector memory, IL-7R-high and IL-7R-negative TEMRA subsets. Input material: memory CD4+ T cells from blood (PBMCs). These receptor sequences come from a human donor in good health.

In its sample, this clonotype is large (0.1 to 1%). The chain is built from TRBV14 and TRBJ1-3; no clear D gene. This CDR3 region has 13 residues. Per the germline V gene, CDR1 is SGHDN and CDR2 is FVKESK. Trimming removed 3 bases at V and 5 bases at J, with 8 bases between. This CDR3 reads CASSQWGRNTIYF. The DNA for the CDR3 is TGTGCCAGCAGCCAGTGGGGTAGAAACACCATATATTTT.

This clonotype was detected only a few times. V is TRBV9 and J is TRBJ1-6, with D possibly being TRBD1 (5 bases). Trimming removed 3 bases at V and 8 bases at J, with 9 bases between. CDR3 length equals 13 residues. From germline, CDR1 is SGDLS and CDR2 YYNGEE. The CDR3 loop reads CASSAATDSPLHF. The CDR3 DNA sequence: TGTGCCAGCAGCGCGGCGACAGATTCACCCCTCCACTTT. The full variable domain, completed using reference TRBV9 and TRBJ1-6, is DSGVTQTPKHLITATGQRVTLRCSPRSGDLSVYWYQQSLDQGLQFLIQYYNGEERAKGNILERFSAQQFPDLHSELNLSSLELGDSALYFCASSAATDSPLHFGNGTRLTVT.

This clonotype turned up a few times. This CDR3 is CASSLGDIGETQYF. The DNA for the CDR3 is TGCGCCAGCAGCTTGGGGGACATAGGGGAGACCCAGTACTTC. The gene calls are TRBV5-1 and TRBJ2-5; D possibly corresponds to TRBD1 (6 bases). V lost 0 bases and J lost 5, with 11 bases in between. Germline lookup yields CDR1 SGHRS and CDR2 YFSETQ. CDR3 length: 14 amino acids.

The V call is TRBV20-1, the J call TRBJ2-3, with D hard to call. This CDR3 comprises 14 residues. Trimming shortened V by 0 bases and J by 2 bases, and 9 bases separated the two germline ends. Germline CDR1 DFQATT, CDR2 SNEGSKA (reference sequence). The CDR3 loop reads CSARDVSNTDTQYF. CDR3 sequence (DNA): TGCAGTGCTAGAGATGTAAGCAACACAGATACGCAGTATTTT.

This sequence joins TRBV27 and TRBJ2-7; the D is unclear. The V end was cut by 10 bases, the J end by 4 bases, with 20 bases between. Germline loops: CDR1 MNHEY, CDR2 SMNVEV (reference sequence). This CDR3 is 14 amino acids long. CDR3 sequence reads: CATKPIPEQYEQYF. The CDR3 DNA sequence: TGTGCCACCAAACCCATCCCAGAGCAGTACGAGCAGTACTTC.

This clonotype was seen more than once but under ten times. This chain connects TRBV10-1 to TRBJ2-5, with D unresolved. The germline CDR1 and CDR2 sequences are WNHNN and SYGVQD (reference sequence). V dropped 5 bases and J dropped 3 bases, with 10 bases sitting between them. This CDR3 has 13 residues. CDR3 DNA sequence: TGCGCCAGCAGTCCGAATATTAAAGAGACCCAGTACTTC. Amino acids: CASSPNIKETQYF.

This rearrangement joins TRBV7-3 to TRBJ2-1; possible D gene TRBD2, 6 bases. The germline V gene encodes CDR1 SGHTA and CDR2 FQGTGA. The V end was cut by 4 bases, the J end by 2 bases, with 9 bases between. The CDR3 contains 14 residues. The CDR3 loop is CASSSGLPYNEQFF. CDR3 nucleotide sequence: TGTGCCAGCAGCTCAGGACTACCCTACAATGAGCAGTTCTTC.

This clonotype is large in the sample. The chain is built from TRBV15 and TRBJ2-4; 7 bases align to TRBD2. This CDR3 spans 17 amino acids. Germline trimming cut 1 base from V and 3 bases from J; bases unmatched to any gene: 9. Germline lookup yields CDR1 LNHNV and CDR2 YYDKDF (reference sequence). This chain's CDR3 is CATSRAGLVRNKNIQYF. In nucleotides, the CDR3 is TGTGCCACCAGCAGAGCCGGACTAGTTCGGAACAAAAACATTCAGTACTTC.

In its sample, this clonotype is large. V is TRBV12-3 or TRBV12-4 and J is TRBJ2-7; D perhaps matches TRBD2 (5 bases). This CDR3 is 13 amino acids long. V was pared by 6 bases and J by 3 bases, with 12 bases between. For the CDR3, the DNA is TGTGCCAGCAGAGAAGCGGAACTCTACGAGCAGTACTTC. Amino acid sequence: CASREAELYEQYF.

This clonotype was counted between two and nine times. The chain uses TRBV5-1 and TRBJ2-7, with 9 bases aligning to TRBD1. The CDR3 consists of 15 residues. V was clipped by 2 bases and J by 5 bases; unmatched bases: 8. Germline V CDR1 and CDR2: SGHRS, YFSETQ. The CDR3 region is CASSLLQGAINEQYF. In DNA, the CDR3 is TGCGCCAGCAGCTTATTACAGGGGGCTATCAACGAGCAGTACTTC.

The rearrangement joins TRBV12-3 or TRBV12-4 to TRBJ1-1; 7 positions agree with TRBD1. The V gene end was trimmed by 4 bases and the J gene end by 0 bases; junction bases not matched to a gene: 2. This CDR3 contains 14 residues. The CDR3 sequence: CASSWDSMNTEAFF. CDR3 coding DNA: TGTGCCAGCAGTTGGGACAGCATGAACACTGAAGCTTTCTTT.

In its sample, this clonotype was seen a few times. This chain links TRBV7-2 with TRBJ1-2; D is unresolved. CDR3 size: 13 residues. The ends were cut back, 3 bases at V and 5 bases at J, with 10 bases in the middle. Germline assignment: CDR1 SGHTA and CDR2 FQGNSA. CDR3 amino acids: CASSFGLEYGYTF. CDR3 bases: TGTGCCAGCAGCTTCGGATTGGAGTATGGCTACACCTTC.

This clonotype is large (0.1 to 1%) by share. This chain connects TRBV4-3 to TRBJ2-4; D tentatively reads TRBD1 or TRBD2 (5 bases each). The length of the CDR3 is 16 residues. Deletions cut 0 bases from V and 3 bases from J, with 12 bases between. In germline, CDR1 is LGHNA, CDR2 YSLEER. CDR3 nucleotides: TGCGCCAGCAGCCAAGAAGCCGGGACGAGCAAAAACATTCAGTACTTC. Amino acids: CASSQEAGTSKNIQYF.

This clonotype is large (0.1 to 1%) within its sample. The J gene is TRBJ2-2, the V gene TRBV6-4, with unresolved D. Germline V gene lookup returns CDR1 MRHNA and CDR2 SNTAGT. The V gene lost 2 bases and the J gene lost 3 bases, with 4 bases spanning the gap. The CDR3 has 13 amino acids. CDR3 nucleotides: TGTGCCAGCAGTGACAGGGACACCGGGGAGCTGTTTTTT. Protein sequence: CASSDRDTGELFF.

Regarding this clonotype: A much larger clone lies one base from this, so it may be a read error. CDR3 DNA: TGTGCCAGCAGCTTAAGCGGCCAGGGGGTGACCCAGTACTTC. Its translation: CASSLSGQGVTQYF. This chain links TRBV7-3 with TRBJ2-5, with 7 nucleotides matching TRBD1. CDR3 length: 14 amino acids. V trimming: 1 base; J trimming: 7 bases; junction bases outside the gene matches: 6. Germline CDR1 is SGHTA and CDR2 is FQGTGA.

This clonotype was found a few times. The CDR3 DNA reads as TGTGCCAGTAGTACCGGACAGCACTATGGCTACACCTTC. It encodes CASSTGQHYGYTF. The rearrangement links TRBV19 to TRBJ1-2, with TRBD1 as a possible D gene (6 bases). The CDR3 is made up of 13 amino acids. V lost 4 bases and J lost 3, with 9 bases in between. Germline CDR1 is LNHDA and CDR2 is SQIVND (reference sequence).

The V gene is TRBV15, the J gene TRBJ2-3; D unclear. Trimming took 0 bases from V and 2 from J, leaving 9 bases between them. Germline-derived CDR1 and CDR2 are LNHNV and YYDKDF (reference sequence). The CDR3 sequence is 15 residues long. The CDR3 region has the DNA TGTGCCACCAGCAGAGAACGGACCTACACAGATACGCAGTATTTT. It encodes CATSRERTYTDTQYF.

This clonotype rates as large. V gene TRBV5-6 combines with J gene TRBJ1-3; unclear D gene. Germline V gene sequence: CDR1 SGHDT, CDR2 YYEEEE. The CDR3 totals 15 residues. Trimming cost V 2 bases and J 5 bases, with 14 bases left between them. The DNA for the CDR3 is TGTGCCAGCAGCTTTCTCGGGATGCAGCGAAACACCATATATTTT. Amino acids: CASSFLGMQRNTIYF.

This clonotype was detected a few times. The V gene is TRBV4-2, the J gene TRBJ1-1, with D unclear. Germline assignment: CDR1 LGHNA and CDR2 YNFKEQ. Trimming cost V 4 bases and J 5 bases, with 14 bases left between them. This CDR3 is 14 amino acids long. The CDR3 DNA reads as TGTGCCAGCAGCCCCCCCCGAGGGTGGACTGAAGCTTTCTTT. Translated, it gives CASSPPRGWTEAFF.

By share, this clonotype counts as large (0.1 to 1%). The J gene is TRBJ1-1, the V gene TRBV4-1; a possible D gene is TRBD1 (6 bases). CDR1 and CDR2 from the germline V gene are MGHRA and YSYEKL. The CDR3 has 13 residues. Deletions cut 6 bases from V and 4 bases from J, with 12 bases between. DNA of the CDR3: TGCGCCAGCAGGCGGGGGCAGAGCACTGAAGCTTTCTTT. Protein: CASRRGQSTEAFF.

This clonotype was seen only a few times. J is TRBJ2-7 and V is TRBV5-1, with D hard to call. The length of the CDR3 is 11 residues. Trimming removed 3 bases at V and 0 bases at J, with 1 base between. Germline lookup yields CDR1 SGHRS and CDR2 YFSETQ. CDR3 DNA sequence: TGCGCCAGCAGCTCCTCCTACGAGCAGTACTTC. Its protein product is CASSSSYEQYF.

The chain employs TRBV25-1 and TRBJ2-7, with 9 bases aligning to TRBD2. The trim removed 7 bases at V and 3 bases at J, leaving 7 bases unmatched. Germline CDR1 reads MGHDK; CDR2 reads SYGVNS. The CDR3 has 14 amino acids. The CDR3 DNA sequence: TGTGCCAGCACTTTGGCGGGAGGGAACTACGAGCAGTACTTC. Translated, it gives CASTLAGGNYEQYF.

The V call is TRBV5-1, the J call TRBJ1-1; a weak D match, TRBD1 (6 bases). Trimming left V 0 bases short and J 2 bases short, with 11 bases between. Looked up from germline, CDR1 is SGHRS and CDR2 is YFSETQ. The CDR3 has 15 residues. Written as DNA, the CDR3 is TGCGCCAGCAGCTTGGTTGCCGGGACAAACACTGAAGCTTTCTTT. As protein: CASSLVAGTNTEAFF.

This clonotype was seen only a few times. The chain combines TRBV5-1 with TRBJ1-1; maybe TRBD1 (5 bases). Germline loops: CDR1 SGHRS, CDR2 YFSETQ. Deletions cut 0 bases from V and 1 base from J, with 10 bases between. The CDR3 covers 15 residues. In DNA, the CDR3 is TGCGCCAGCAGCTTGGCCGGGCAGGGGAACACTGAAGCTTTCTTT. Translated: CASSLAGQGNTEAFF.